The present TCR beta chain was sequenced within a study of OX40 agonist ivuxolimab in advanced cancers. As for the study in general: Patients received ivuxolimab, an intravenous treatment, every 2 weeks at 0.01 to 10 mg/kg. General study points: CD8+ T cells were the subset that, on average, had more expanded clones than CD4+. At doses 0.1 to 3.0 mg/kg, CD4+ and CD8+ clones expanded.

As to this clone: Its antigen is currently unknown.

With 4 bases removed from V and 4 bases from J, the gap between germline ends came to 19 bases. Germline CDR1 reads MNHGY; CDR2 reads SAAAGT. The length of the CDR3 is 16 residues. TCRdb's table, derived via immunoSEQ multiplex PCR, lists solely in-frame clones and lacks some. This sample has more than 20,000 clones, with 70% to 90% found just once. The TCR originated in an adult with an advanced solid tumor such as melanoma, head and neck, liver or kidney cancer. The material sequenced was CD4+ or CD8+ T cells sorted from blood, taken in a trial of the OX40 agonist ivuxolimab. The rearrangement uses TRBV6-8 and TRBJ1-2; no firm D call. The CDR3 sequence: CASSCACSRKTYGYTF. In DNA, the CDR3 is TGTGCCAGCAGTTGTGCATGCTCTAGAAAGACCTATGGCTACACCTTC.